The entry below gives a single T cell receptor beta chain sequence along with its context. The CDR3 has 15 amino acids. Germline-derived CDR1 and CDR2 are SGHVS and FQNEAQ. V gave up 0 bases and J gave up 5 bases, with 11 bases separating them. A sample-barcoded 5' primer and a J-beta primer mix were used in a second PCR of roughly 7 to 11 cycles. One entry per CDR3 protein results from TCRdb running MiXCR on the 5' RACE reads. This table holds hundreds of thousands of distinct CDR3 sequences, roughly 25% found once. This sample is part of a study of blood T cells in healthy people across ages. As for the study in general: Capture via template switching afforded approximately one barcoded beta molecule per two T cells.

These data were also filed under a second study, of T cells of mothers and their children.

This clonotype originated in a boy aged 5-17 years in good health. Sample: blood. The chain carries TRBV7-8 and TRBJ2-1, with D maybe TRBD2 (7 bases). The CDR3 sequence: CASSLAGGPHNEQFF. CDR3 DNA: TGTGCCAGCAGCTTAGCCGGGGGGCCGCACAATGAGCAGTTCTTC. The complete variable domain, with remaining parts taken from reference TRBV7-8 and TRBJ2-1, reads GAGVSQSPRYKVAKRGQDVALRCDPISGHVSLFWYQQALGQGPEFLTYFQNEAQLDKSGLPSDRFFAERPEGSVSTLKIQRTQQEDSAVYLCASSLAGGPHNEQFFGPGTRLTVL.